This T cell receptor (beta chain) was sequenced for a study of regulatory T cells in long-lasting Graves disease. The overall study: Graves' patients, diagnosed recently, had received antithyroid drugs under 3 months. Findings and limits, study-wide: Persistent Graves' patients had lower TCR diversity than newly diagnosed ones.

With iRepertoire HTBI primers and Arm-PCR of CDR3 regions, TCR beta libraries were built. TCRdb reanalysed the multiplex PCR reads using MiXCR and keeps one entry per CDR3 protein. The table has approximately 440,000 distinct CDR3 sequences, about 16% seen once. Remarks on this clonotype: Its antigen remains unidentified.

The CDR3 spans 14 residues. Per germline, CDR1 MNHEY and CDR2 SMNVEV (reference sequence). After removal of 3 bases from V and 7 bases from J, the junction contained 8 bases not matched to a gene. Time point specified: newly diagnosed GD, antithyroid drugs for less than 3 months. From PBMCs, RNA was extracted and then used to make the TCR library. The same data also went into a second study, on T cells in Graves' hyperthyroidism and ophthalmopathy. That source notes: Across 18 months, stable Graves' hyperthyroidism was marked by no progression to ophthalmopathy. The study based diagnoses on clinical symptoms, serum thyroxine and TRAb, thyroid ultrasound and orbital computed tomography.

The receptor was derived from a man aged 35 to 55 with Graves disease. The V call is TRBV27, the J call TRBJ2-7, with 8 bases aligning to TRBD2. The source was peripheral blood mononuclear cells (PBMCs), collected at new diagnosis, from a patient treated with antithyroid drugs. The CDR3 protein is CASSLGVAGNEQYF. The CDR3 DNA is TGTGCCAGCAGTTTGGGGGTAGCGGGAAATGAGCAGTACTTC.